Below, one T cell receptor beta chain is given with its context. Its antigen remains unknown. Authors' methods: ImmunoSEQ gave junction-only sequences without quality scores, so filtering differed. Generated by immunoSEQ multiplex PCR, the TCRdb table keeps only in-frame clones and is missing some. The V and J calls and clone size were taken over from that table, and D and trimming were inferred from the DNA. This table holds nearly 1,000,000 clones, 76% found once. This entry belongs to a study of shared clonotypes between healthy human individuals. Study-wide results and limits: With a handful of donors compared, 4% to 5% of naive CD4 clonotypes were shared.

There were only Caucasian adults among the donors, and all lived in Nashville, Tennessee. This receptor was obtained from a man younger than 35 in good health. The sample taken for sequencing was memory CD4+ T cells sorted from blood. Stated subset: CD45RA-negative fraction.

CDR3 residues: CASSLSRRTDTQYF. DNA of the CDR3: TGTGCCAGCAGTTTATCCCGGCGCACAGATACGCAGTATTTT. The V call is TRBV27, the J call TRBJ2-3; D ambiguous. The CDR3 has 14 amino acids. Germline assignment: CDR1 MNHEY and CDR2 SMNVEV (reference sequence). With 0 bases removed from V and 1 base from J, the gap between germline ends came to 5 bases.